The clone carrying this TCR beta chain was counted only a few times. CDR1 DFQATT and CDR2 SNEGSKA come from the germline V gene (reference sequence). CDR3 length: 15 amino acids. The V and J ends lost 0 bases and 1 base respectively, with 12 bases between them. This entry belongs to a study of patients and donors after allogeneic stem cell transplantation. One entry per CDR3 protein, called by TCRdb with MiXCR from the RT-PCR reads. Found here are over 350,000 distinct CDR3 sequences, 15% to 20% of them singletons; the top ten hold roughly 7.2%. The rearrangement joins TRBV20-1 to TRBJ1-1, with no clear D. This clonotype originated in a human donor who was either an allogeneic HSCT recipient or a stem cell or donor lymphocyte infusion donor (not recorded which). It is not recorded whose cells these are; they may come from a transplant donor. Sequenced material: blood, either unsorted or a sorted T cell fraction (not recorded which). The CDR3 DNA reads TGCAGTGCTAGAGATCGTTTAGGATCGAACACTGAAGCTTTCTTT. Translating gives CSARDRLGSNTEAFF.